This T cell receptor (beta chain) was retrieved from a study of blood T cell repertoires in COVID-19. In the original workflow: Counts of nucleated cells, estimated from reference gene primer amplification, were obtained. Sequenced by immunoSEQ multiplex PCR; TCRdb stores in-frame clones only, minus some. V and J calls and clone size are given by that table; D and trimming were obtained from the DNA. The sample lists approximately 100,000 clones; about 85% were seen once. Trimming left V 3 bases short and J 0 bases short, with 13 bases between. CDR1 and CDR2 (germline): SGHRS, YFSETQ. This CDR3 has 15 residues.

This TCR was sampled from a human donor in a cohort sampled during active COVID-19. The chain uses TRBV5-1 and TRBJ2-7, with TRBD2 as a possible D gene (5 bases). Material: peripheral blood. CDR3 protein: CASSSGTGVSYEQYF. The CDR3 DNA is TGCGCCAGCAGCTCAGGCACCGGGGTCTCCTACGAGCAGTACTTC.